The TCR beta chain under discussion was sequenced for a study of cytomegalovirus exposure and HLA in healthy donors. Broader study findings: Testing in vitro showed a few CMV-associated chains specific for CMV antigens.

In regard to this clone: Its antigen is not identified.

V shed 2 bases, J shed 5 bases, and the junction held 7 bases outside the gene matches. The CDR3 has 15 amino acids. Germline V gene lookup returns CDR1 MGHDK and CDR2 SYGVNS. The assay was immunoSEQ multiplex PCR, and TCRdb's table has in-frame clones only and misses some. The sample holds 200,000 to 250,000 clones; about 89% are singletons and the top ten take more than 0.85%. These donors were members of the approximately 110-subject validation cohort, a group separate from the approximately 670-subject first cohort. Sequenced sample: PBMCs. This TCR was recovered from a woman aged 18-30 years in good health and CMV-seronegative. The J gene is TRBJ1-1, the V gene TRBV25-1; TRBD1 matches 8 bases. CDR3 DNA: TGTGCCAGCAGTGAACCAGGGGGCGCGCTAACTGAAGCTTTCTTT. Residues: CASSEPGGALTEAFF.